The source of this T cell receptor (beta chain) is a study of control samples from healthy donors and cancer patients. Using immunoSEQ multiplex PCR, the repertoire was profiled, and TCRdb retains in-frame clones only, with some absent. The sample carries about 100,000 clones, roughly 92% recorded once. Trimming stripped 4 bases from V and 3 bases from J, with 10 bases between. The germline CDR1 and CDR2 sequences are SGDLS and YYNGEE. This CDR3 spans 13 amino acids. This receptor was identified in a human donor in good health. The donor label of this sample is uncertain. The sequencing sample was made of blood. The chain has TRBV9 and TRBJ1-1; tentatively, D is TRBD1 (6 bases). The DNA for the CDR3 is TGTGCCAGCAGCCAAGGGGGGGACACTGAAGCTTTCTTT. Translating it yields CASSQGGDTEAFF.